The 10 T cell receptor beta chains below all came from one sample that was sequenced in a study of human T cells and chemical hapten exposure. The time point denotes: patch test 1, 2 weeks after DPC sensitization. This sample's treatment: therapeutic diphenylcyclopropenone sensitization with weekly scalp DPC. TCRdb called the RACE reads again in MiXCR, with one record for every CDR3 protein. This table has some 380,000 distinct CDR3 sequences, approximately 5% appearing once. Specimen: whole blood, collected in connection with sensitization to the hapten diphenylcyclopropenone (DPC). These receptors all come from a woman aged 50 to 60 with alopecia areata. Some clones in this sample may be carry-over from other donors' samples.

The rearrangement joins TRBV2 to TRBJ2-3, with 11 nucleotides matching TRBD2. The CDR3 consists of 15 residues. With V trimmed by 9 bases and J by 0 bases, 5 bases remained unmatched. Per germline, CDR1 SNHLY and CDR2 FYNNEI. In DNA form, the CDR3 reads TGTGCCAGTGAGGGACTAGCGGAAAGCACAGATACGCAGTATTTT. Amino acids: CASEGLAESTDTQYF.

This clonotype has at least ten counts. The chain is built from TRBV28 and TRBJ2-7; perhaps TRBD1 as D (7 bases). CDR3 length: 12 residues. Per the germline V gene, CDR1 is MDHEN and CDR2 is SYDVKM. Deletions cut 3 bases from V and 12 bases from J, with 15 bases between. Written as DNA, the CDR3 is TGTGCCAGCAGTTTGCCCCGCAGGGGGGCGTACTTC. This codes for CASSLPRRGAYF.

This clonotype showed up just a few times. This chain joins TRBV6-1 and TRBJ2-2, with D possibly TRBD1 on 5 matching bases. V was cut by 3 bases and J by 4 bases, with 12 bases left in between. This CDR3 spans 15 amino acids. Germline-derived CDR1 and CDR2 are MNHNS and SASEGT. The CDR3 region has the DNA TGTGCCAGCAGTGAGGTCAGGGCGGTCACCGGGGAGCTGTTTTTT. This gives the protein CASSEVRAVTGELFF.

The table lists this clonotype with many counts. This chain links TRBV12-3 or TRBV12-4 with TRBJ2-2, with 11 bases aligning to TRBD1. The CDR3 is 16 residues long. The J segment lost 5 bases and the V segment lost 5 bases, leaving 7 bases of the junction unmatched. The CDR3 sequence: CASSSWTGGRTGELFF. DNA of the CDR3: TGTGCCAGCAGTAGCTGGACAGGGGGCAGGACCGGGGAGCTGTTTTTT.

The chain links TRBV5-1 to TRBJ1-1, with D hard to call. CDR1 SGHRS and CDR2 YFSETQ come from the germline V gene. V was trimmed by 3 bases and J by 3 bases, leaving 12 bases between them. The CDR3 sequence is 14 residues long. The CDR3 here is CASSSEGLDTEAFF. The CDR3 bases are TGCGCCAGCAGCTCTGAGGGTCTGGACACTGAAGCTTTCTTT.

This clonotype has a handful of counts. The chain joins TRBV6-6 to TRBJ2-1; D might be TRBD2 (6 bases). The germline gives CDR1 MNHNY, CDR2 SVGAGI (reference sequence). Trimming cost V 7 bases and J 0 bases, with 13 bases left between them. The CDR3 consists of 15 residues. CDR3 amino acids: CASTAATSSYNEQFF. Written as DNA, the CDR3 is TGTGCCAGCACCGCCGCGACTAGCTCCTACAATGAGCAGTTCTTC.

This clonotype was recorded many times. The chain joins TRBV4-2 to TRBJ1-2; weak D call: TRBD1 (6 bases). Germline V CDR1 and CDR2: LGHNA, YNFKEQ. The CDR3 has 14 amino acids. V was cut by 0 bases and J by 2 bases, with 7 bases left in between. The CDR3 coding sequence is TGTGCCAGCAGCCAAGAGGACAGCAACTATGGCTACACCTTC. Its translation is CASSQEDSNYGYTF.

The chain's CDR3 is CASSDGLAGVNNEQFF. The CDR3 nucleotides are TGCGCCAGCAGTGACGGACTAGCGGGGGTGAACAATGAGCAGTTCTTC. The chain combines TRBV5-1 with TRBJ2-1; 13 positions match TRBD2. There are 16 residues in the CDR3. Germline assignment: CDR1 SGHRS and CDR2 YFSETQ. With 5 bases clipped from V and 5 bases from J, the junction kept 7 bases outside the gene matches. Supplemented by reference TRBV5-1 and TRBJ2-1, the full variable domain reads KAGVTQTPRYLIKTRGQQVTLSCSPISGHRSVSWYQQTPGQGLQFLFEYFSETQRNKGNFPGRFSGRQFSNSRSEMNVSTLELGDSALYLCASSDGLAGVNNEQFFGPGTRLTVL.

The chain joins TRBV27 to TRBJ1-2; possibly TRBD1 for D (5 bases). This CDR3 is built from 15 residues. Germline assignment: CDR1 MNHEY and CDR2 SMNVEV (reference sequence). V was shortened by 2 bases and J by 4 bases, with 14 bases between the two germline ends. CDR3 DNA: TGTGCCAGCAGTTTAGTGCGGGGGGAGGGCTATGGCTACACCTTC. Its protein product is CASSLVRGEGYGYTF.

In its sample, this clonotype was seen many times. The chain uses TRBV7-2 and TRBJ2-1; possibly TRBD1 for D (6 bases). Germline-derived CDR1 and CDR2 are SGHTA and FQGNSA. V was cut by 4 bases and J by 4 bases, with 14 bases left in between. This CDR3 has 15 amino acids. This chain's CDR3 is CASSSKSGVYNEQFF. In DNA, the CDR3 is TGTGCCAGCAGCTCCAAGTCAGGGGTTTACAATGAGCAGTTCTTC. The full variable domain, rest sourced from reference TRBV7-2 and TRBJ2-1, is GAGVSQSPSNKVTEKGKDVELRCDPISGHTALYWYRQSLGQGLEFLIYFQGNSAPDKSGLPSDRFSAERTGGSVSTLTIQRTQQEDSAVYLCASSSKSGVYNEQFFGPGTRLTVL.